The clone carrying this TCR beta chain was counted only a few times. Its specificity is not known. The V segment lost 3 bases and the J segment 2 bases; nucleotides outside the gene matches: 2. The length of the CDR3 is 15 residues. CDR1 and CDR2 (germline): MRHNA, SNTAGT. With the Oncomine TCR Beta short-read assay, DNA from cultured CD4+ T cells was sequenced. One entry per CDR3 protein results from TCRdb running MiXCR on the PCR reads. The sample records over 10,000 distinct CDR3 sequences, roughly half being singletons. The data are from a study of vaccination and CD4 T cells after COVID-19. Noted treatment: 10-day PBMC culture with coronavirus spike peptide pools or control peptides (ViraFEST assay).

The TCR comes from a human donor who had recovered from COVID-19. The sequenced material came from CD4+ T cells from blood, cultured in vitro. V usage is TRBV6-4 and J usage is TRBJ2-2, with TRBD1 matching over 8 bases. CDR3 nucleotides: TGTGCCAGCAGTGAAGGACAGGGAAACACCGGGGAGCTGTTTTTT. This codes for CASSEGQGNTGELFF.